These T cell receptor beta chains were read from a single sample in a study of blood T cells in healthy people across ages. From the 5' RACE reads, TCRdb called clonotypes with MiXCR, one entry per CDR3 protein. The sample carries hundreds of thousands of distinct CDR3 sequences, 49% recorded once. Sequencing input: blood. Receptors were obtained from a woman aged 55 to 70 in good health. Each CDR3 is given with its conserved first and last residue. A D gene is named only where the DNA matches it firmly. Clone size appears in some rows only: once, few, many, or a class for an expanded clone.

J gene	clone size	D gene	V gene	CDR3 protein	CDR3 DNA
TRBJ2-1	-	-	TRBV30	CAWSVDGEQFF	TGTGCCTGGAGTGTAGACGGTGAGCAGTTCTTC
TRBJ2-1	once	TRBD1	TRBV5-4	CVSSTMRTGQRIYNEQFF	TGTGTCAGCAGCACCATGCGGACAGGGCAAAGGATCTACAATGAGCAGTTCTTC
TRBJ1-6	-	-	TRBV2	CASSAPLNSPLHF	TGTGCCAGCAGCGCCCCCCTTAATTCACCCCTCCACTTT
TRBJ1-2	few	-	TRBV29-1	CSLSADRQYGYTF	TGCAGCTTAAGCGCTGACAGGCAGTATGGCTACACCTTC
TRBJ2-1	-	TRBD2	TRBV12-3/TRBV12-4	CASSAYGGAHNEQFF	TGTGCCAGCAGTGCTTACGGGGGGGCCCACAATGAGCAGTTCTTC
TRBJ1-4	-	-	TRBV20-1	CSATAGALGEKLFF	TGCAGTGCTACTGCTGGGGCCCTGGGGGAAAAACTGTTTTTT
TRBJ2-4	few	-	TRBV4-2	CASSLLGEADKNIQYF	TGTGCCAGCAGCCTTCTGGGGGAGGCGGACAAAAACATTCAGTACTTC
TRBJ2-4	few	TRBD2	TRBV7-2	CASSLEGTSGDQYF	TGTGCCAGCAGCTTAGAGGGGACTAGCGGGGATCAGTACTTC
TRBJ2-1	-	TRBD2	TRBV10-3	CAISTPASGRSYNEQFF	TGTGCCATCAGCACCCCTGCTAGCGGGAGATCCTACAATGAGCAGTTCTTC
TRBJ2-1	few	TRBD2	TRBV20-1	CSARDPVAGNNEQFF	TGCAGTGCTAGAGATCCGGTAGCGGGAAACAATGAGCAGTTCTTC
TRBJ2-1	few	-	TRBV7-9	CASSLSGSHAEEQFF	TGTGCCAGCAGCTTAAGTGGTTCCCACGCCGAAGAGCAGTTCTTC
TRBJ1-4	-	TRBD1	TRBV2	CASRGTENEKLFF	TGTGCCAGCAGAGGGACAGAAAATGAAAAACTGTTTTTT
TRBJ2-1	-	TRBD2	TRBV20-1	CSARDGTSGRRKGQFF	TGCAGTGCTAGAGATGGAACTAGCGGGAGAAGGAAGGGGCAGTTCTTC
TRBJ2-7	-	TRBD1	TRBV12-3/TRBV12-4	CASSSRTGGIYEQYF	TGTGCCAGCAGTTCCCGGACAGGGGGGATCTACGAGCAGTACTTC
TRBJ2-3	few	TRBD2	TRBV5-1	CASSLEAGGSADTQYF	TGCGCCAGCAGCTTGGAGGCTGGCGGGAGTGCAGATACGCAGTATTTT
TRBJ2-7	few	TRBD2	TRBV7-2	CASSLPRAGGGDEQYF	TGTGCCAGCAGCTTACCCAGAGCGGGAGGTGGGGACGAGCAGTACTTC
TRBJ2-4	-	-	TRBV6-2/TRBV6-3	CASVPRAKNIQYF	TGTGCCAGCGTCCCTAGGGCCAAAAACATTCAGTACTTC
TRBJ2-6	few	-	TRBV7-9	CASSLRGGSGANVLTF	TGTGCCAGCAGTCTTCGTGGGGGGTCTGGGGCCAACGTCCTGACTTTC
TRBJ1-2	-	-	TRBV27	CASRPSGPNGGYTF	TGTGCCAGCAGACCATCGGGACCCAACGGGGGCTACACCTTC
TRBJ1-4	-	-	TRBV20-1	CSARLTRGGREKLFF	TGCAGTGCTAGACTGACCCGAGGAGGTAGAGAAAAACTGTTTTTT
TRBJ2-7	-	TRBD2	TRBV20-1	CSAGLAGASSYNEQYF	TGCAGTGCCGGGCTAGCGGGTGCCAGCTCCTACAATGAGCAGTACTTC
TRBJ2-7	-	TRBD2	TRBV7-7	CASSLASGTSSEQYF	TGTGCCAGCAGCTTAGCCTCCGGGACTAGTTCCGAGCAGTACTTC
TRBJ2-1	few	TRBD1	TRBV18	CASSPLGTGNNEQFF	TGTGCCAGCTCACCGCTCGGGACAGGGAACAATGAGCAGTTCTTC
TRBJ2-7	-	-	TRBV29-1	CSVVGISYNEQYF	TGCAGCGTTGTGGGCATATCCTACAATGAGCAGTACTTC
TRBJ2-5	many	TRBD2	TRBV20-1	CSPKPGLAYGTQYF	TGCAGTCCAAAGCCGGGACTAGCGTATGGGACCCAGTACTTC
TRBJ2-1	-	TRBD2	TRBV4-1	CASSQALSGRNNEQFF	TGCGCCAGCAGCCAGGCGCTTAGCGGGAGGAACAATGAGCAGTTCTTC
TRBJ1-1	-	-	TRBV15	CATSREITGLAEAFF	TGTGCCACCAGCAGAGAGATCACAGGGCTCGCTGAAGCTTTCTTT
TRBJ2-1	-	-	TRBV20-1	CSAKRGLRETQFF	TGCAGTGCTAAGAGGGGCCTCCGAGAGACCCAGTTCTTC
TRBJ2-5	few	-	TRBV7-3	CASSSRLVDETQYF	TGTGCCAGCAGCTCCCGACTAGTAGATGAGACCCAGTACTTC
TRBJ1-1	few	-	TRBV7-9	CASSPVGTANTEAFF	TGTGCCAGCAGTCCTGTGGGGACGGCGAACACTGAAGCTTTCTTT
TRBJ2-7	-	-	TRBV15	CATSRDYVASSYEQYF	TGTGCCACCAGCAGAGATTATGTAGCCAGCTCCTACGAGCAGTACTTC
TRBJ2-4	-	-	TRBV28	CASSPVRIAKNIQYF	TGTGCCAGCAGTCCCGTACGGATAGCCAAAAACATTCAGTACTTC
TRBJ2-1	-	-	TRBV7-3	CASSPGPGIRQFF	TGTGCCAGCAGCCCTGGGCCGGGGATCAGGCAGTTCTTC
TRBJ2-7	-	-	TRBV7-2	CASSPAGILYEQYF	TGTGCCAGCAGTCCCGCGGGCATACTCTACGAGCAGTACTTC
TRBJ2-2	-	TRBD1	TRBV20-1	CSLRDRGSVWTGELFF	TGCAGTCTCCGGGACAGGGGATCCGTCTGGACCGGGGAGCTGTTTTTT
TRBJ2-5	-	-	TRBV12-3/TRBV12-4	CASSFPNGIQYF	TGTGCCAGCAGTTTCCCTAATGGGATCCAGTACTTC
TRBJ2-7	-	-	TRBV25-1	CASGEAPYEQYF	TGTGCCAGCGGGGAAGCTCCCTACGAGCAGTACTTC
TRBJ2-5	-	-	TRBV5-1	CASSGGGPGETQYF	TGCGCCAGCAGCGGGGGAGGACCGGGCGAGACCCAGTACTTC
TRBJ2-7	-	TRBD1	TRBV29-1	CSQSRGSSYNEQYF	TGCAGCCAATCCAGGGGGAGCTCCTACAATGAGCAGTACTTC
TRBJ2-5	-	-	TRBV30	CAWSSGGPETQYF	TGTGCCTGGAGTAGTGGGGGGCCAGAGACCCAGTACTTC
TRBJ2-1	few	-	TRBV5-1	CASLSDSFDEQFF	TGCGCCAGCCTTTCGGACAGCTTCGATGAGCAGTTCTTC
TRBJ2-7	-	TRBD2	TRBV20-1	CSAPRQGTGTSGTYEQYF	TGCAGTGCTCCACGTCAGGGGACCGGGACTAGCGGTACCTACGAGCAGTACTTC